Presented here are 30 T cell receptor beta chains from one specimen sequenced in a study of cytomegalovirus exposure and HLA in healthy donors. The primer mix had 60 Vbeta and 13 Jbeta primers. Sequencing used immunoSEQ multiplex PCR; TCRdb keeps in-frame clones, though not all of them. The sample's table shows some 180,000 clones. Specimen: PBMCs. Every receptor here comes from a man aged 25 to 45 in good health and CMV-seronegative.

The CDR3, as DNA: TGTGCCAGCAGGACAACCGGGACAGGGGGCTCCGGGGAGCTGTTTTTT. This translates into CASRTTGTGGSGELFF. The chain combines TRBV27 with TRBJ2-2; 12 nucleotides agree with TRBD1. V was clipped by 6 bases and J by 6 bases; unmatched bases: 8. Germline values: CDR1 MNHEY, CDR2 SMNVEV (reference sequence). The CDR3 spans 16 residues.

V gene TRBV7-2 combines with J gene TRBJ1-6; 7 nucleotides match TRBD1. V dropped 5 bases and J dropped 6; count of bases not matched to a gene: 4. Germline loops: CDR1 SGHTA, CDR2 FQGNSA. The CDR3 has 14 residues. The CDR3 protein is CASSPGQTNSPLHF. DNA of the CDR3: TGTGCCAGCAGCCCGGGACAGACTAATTCACCCCTCCACTTT.

The genes are TRBV2 and TRBJ1-6; D not resolved. The CDR3 extends over 12 amino acids. V was cut by 6 bases and J by 7 bases, with 7 bases left in between. CDR1 is SNHLY and CDR2 is FYNNEI in the germline V gene. The CDR3: CASRLQNSPLHF. Here the CDR3 DNA reads TGTGCCAGCAGGTTACAAAATTCACCCCTCCACTTT.

This chain joins TRBV2 and TRBJ2-1; D perhaps matches TRBD2 (6 bases). The ends were cut back, 5 bases at V and 10 bases at J, with 15 bases in the middle. In germline, CDR1 is SNHLY, CDR2 FYNNEI. This CDR3 is built from 13 residues. CDR3 in DNA: TGTGCCAGCAGTCTTCTCCGGGAGAGCGAGCAGTTCTTC. Translation: CASSLLRESEQFF.

The chain couples TRBV10-1 to TRBJ2-3, with TRBD2 matching 14 bases. The germline CDR1 and CDR2 sequences are WNHNN and SYGVQD (reference sequence). This CDR3 comprises 15 residues. V gave up 5 bases and J gave up 6 bases; unmatched junction bases: 4. The chain's CDR3 is CASSRTSGGTDTQYF. CDR3 in DNA: TGCGCCAGCAGTAGGACTAGCGGGGGGACGGATACGCAGTATTTT.

The chain joins TRBV6-1 to TRBJ2-1, with 10 bases fitting TRBD2. Losses at the gene ends were 0 bases for V and 5 bases for J; bases not matched to a gene: 4. The CDR3 is 16 amino acids. From germline, CDR1 is MNHNS and CDR2 SASEGT. The CDR3 protein is CASSEASGGLNNEQFF. CDR3 DNA sequence: TGTGCCAGCAGTGAAGCTAGCGGGGGGCTTAACAATGAGCAGTTCTTC.

The rearrangement links TRBV30 to TRBJ2-7; D gene ambiguous. The CDR3 sequence is 12 residues long. Per germline, CDR1 GTSNPN and CDR2 SVGIG (reference sequence). Trimming cost V 0 bases and J 10 bases, with 13 bases left between them. CDR3 nucleotide sequence: TGTGCCTGGAGTGTACTCGAGCCGTTACAGTACTTC. It specifies CAWSVLEPLQYF. The whole variable domain, filled in from reference TRBV30 and TRBJ2-7, reads SQTIHQWPATLVQPVGSPLSLECTVEGTSNPNLYWYRQAAGRGLQLLFYSVGIGQISSEVPQNLSASRPQDRQFILSSKKLLLSDSGFYLCAWSVLEPLQYFGPGTRLTVT.

The chain links TRBV19 to TRBJ2-1; 13 bases match TRBD2. V shed 5 bases and J 4 bases; nucleotides not matched to a gene: 5. This CDR3 contains 16 residues. Per germline, CDR1 LNHDA and CDR2 SQIVND (reference sequence). CDR3 residues: CASSSGLAGRYNEQFF. For the CDR3, the DNA is TGTGCCAGTAGTTCGGGACTAGCGGGACGATACAATGAGCAGTTCTTC.

J is TRBJ1-2 and V is TRBV7-9; D remains ambiguous. The CDR3 is made up of 18 amino acids. The V end was cut by 2 bases, the J end by 1 base, with 20 bases between. Germline V CDR1 and CDR2: SEHNR, FQNEAQ (reference sequence). The CDR3 reads CASSLIALGREINYGYTF. CDR3 coding DNA: TGTGCCAGCAGCTTAATCGCGTTAGGGAGGGAAATTAACTATGGCTACACCTTC.

The CDR3 DNA sequence: TGCGCCAGCAGCTTGGTTGGGAGCAGCGAGCAGTACTTC. Translating gives CASSLVGSSEQYF. The chain joins TRBV5-1 to TRBJ2-7; tentatively, D is TRBD2 (5 bases). Germline loops: CDR1 SGHRS, CDR2 YFSETQ. Between the trimmed V and J ends, which lost 0 bases and 6 bases, there was a span of 10 bases. The CDR3 contains 13 residues.

The V and J genes are TRBV9 and TRBJ2-1, with D tentatively TRBD1 (6 bases). Germline V gives CDR1 SGDLS, CDR2 YYNGEE. Trimming took off 2 bases at V and 1 base at J, with 10 bases between the two ends. This CDR3 is built from 15 residues. The CDR3 here is CASSVRQVSYNEQFF. The DNA for the CDR3 is TGTGCCAGCAGCGTTCGACAGGTTTCCTACAATGAGCAGTTCTTC.

The chain employs TRBV19 and TRBJ2-7; 9 nucleotides line up with TRBD2. V gave up 5 bases and J gave up 0 bases; unmatched junction bases: 8. CDR3 length: 16 amino acids. Germline V gene data show CDR1 as LNHDA and CDR2 as SQIVND (reference sequence). The CDR3 sequence: CASSDISGSSSYEQYF. The CDR3 coding sequence is TGTGCCAGTAGTGATATTAGCGGGAGTTCCTCCTACGAGCAGTACTTC.

The rearrangement links TRBV19 to TRBJ2-2, with D maybe TRBD2 (5 bases). The V gene lost 10 bases and the J gene lost 4 bases, with 13 bases spanning the gap. This CDR3 region has 13 residues. Germline V gene sequence: CDR1 LNHDA, CDR2 SQIVND (reference sequence). The chain's CDR3 is CATSGSTTGELFF. The CDR3 DNA is TGTGCCACCTCGGGATCGACCACCGGGGAGCTGTTTTTT. The complete variable domain, with remaining parts taken from reference TRBV19 and TRBJ2-2, reads DGGITQSPKYLFRKEGQNVTLSCEQNLNHDAMYWYRQDPGQGLRLIYYSQIVNDFQKGDIAEGYSVSREKKESFPLTVTSAQKNPTAFYLCATSGSTTGELFFGEGSRLTVL.

This chain uses TRBV29-1 with TRBJ2-5, with TRBD1 identical over 8 bases. CDR1 SQVTM and CDR2 ANQGSEA come from the germline V gene. There are 12 residues in the CDR3. V trimming: 7 bases; J trimming: 3 bases; junction bases outside the gene matches: 4. The chain's CDR3 is CSARTGKETQYF. The DNA for the CDR3 is TGCAGCGCAAGGACAGGGAAAGAGACCCAGTACTTC.

The chain couples TRBV25-1 to TRBJ2-3; 8 bases align to TRBD2. The CDR3 has 16 residues. Looked up from germline, CDR1 is MGHDK and CDR2 is SYGVNS. The junction had 8 bases not matched to a gene; V was cut back by 1 base and J by 5 bases. The CDR3 region is CASSEFVGGAKDTQYF. DNA for the CDR3: TGTGCCAGCAGTGAATTTGTCGGGGGGGCCAAAGATACGCAGTATTTT.

This chain uses TRBV10-1 with TRBJ2-7; 13 bases map to TRBD2. The CDR3 contains 16 residues. The germline gives CDR1 WNHNN, CDR2 SYGVQD (reference sequence). Trimming took 6 bases from V and 2 from J; bases not matched to a gene: 7. The CDR3, as DNA: TGCGCCAGCAGCGGCCTAGGGACTAGCGGGACCTACGAGCAGTACTTC. It yields the protein CASSGLGTSGTYEQYF.

The chain recombines TRBV28 with TRBJ2-7; 9 nucleotides match TRBD2. The CDR3 is 17 residues long. Germline loops: CDR1 MDHEN, CDR2 SYDVKM. Trimming took 5 bases from V and 3 from J; bases not matched to a gene: 14. In nucleotides, the CDR3 is TGTGCCAGCAGTCAGACAGGGTTGGCGGGAGGGATCTACGAGCAGTACTTC. Translating it yields CASSQTGLAGGIYEQYF.

This chain joins TRBV7-2 and TRBJ2-5; 9 bases align to TRBD2. Matching the DNA end better, TRBJ2-7 makes the J call doubtful. The germline V gene encodes CDR1 SGHTA and CDR2 FQGNSA. CDR3 length equals 14 residues. CDR3 bases: TGTGCCAGCAGTATAGCGGGGGTCCTCTACGAGCAGTACTTC. Protein: CASSIAGVLYEQYF.

V is TRBV4-2 and J is TRBJ2-7; 9 nucleotides line up with TRBD2. Germline values: CDR1 LGHNA, CDR2 YNFKEQ. V lost 0 bases, J lost 3 bases, and 3 bases stayed unmatched. CDR3 length: 15 residues. Written as DNA, the CDR3 is TGTGCCAGCAGCCAAGAGGAAGCGGGAGGCTACGAGCAGTACTTC. Translating gives CASSQEEAGGYEQYF.

The chain joins TRBV28 to TRBJ2-1; 8 nucleotides align to TRBD2. The length of the CDR3 is 13 residues. Germline CDR1 and CDR2: MDHEN and SYDVKM. After removal of 8 bases from V and 8 bases from J, the junction contained 8 bases not matched to a gene. The chain's CDR3 is CASVRGGPHEQFF. CDR3 DNA: TGTGCCAGCGTTCGGGGGGGCCCCCATGAGCAGTTCTTC.

V usage is TRBV7-8 and J usage is TRBJ1-5; D is perhaps TRBD1 (6 bases). Germline CDR1 is SGHVS and CDR2 is FQNEAQ. The CDR3 extends over 13 amino acids. Between the trimmed V and J ends, which lost 5 bases and 5 bases, there was a span of 10 bases. Written as DNA, the CDR3 is TGTGCCAGCAGCCAGAACAGGGATCAGCCCCAGCATTTT. Protein: CASSQNRDQPQHF.

The rearrangement uses TRBV5-4 and TRBJ2-1, with a tentative D call TRBD2 (7 bases). This CDR3 spans 16 amino acids. Germline CDR1 SGHNT, CDR2 YYREEE (reference sequence). Trimming took off 4 bases at V and 4 bases at J, with 18 bases between the two ends. CDR3 amino acids: CASSPGGGSLYNEQFF. The CDR3, as DNA: TGTGCCAGCAGCCCGGGGGGCGGGAGCCTATACAATGAGCAGTTCTTC.

This chain joins TRBV10-1 and TRBJ1-2; tentatively, D is TRBD1 (6 bases). The germline V gene encodes CDR1 WNHNN and CDR2 SYGVQD (reference sequence). The CDR3 contains 14 residues. V was shortened by 2 bases and J by 3 bases, with 10 bases between the two germline ends. In DNA, the CDR3 is TGCGCCAGCAGTGAGAGGACAGCGGACTATGGCTACACCTTC. As protein: CASSERTADYGYTF.

The gene calls are TRBV6-5 and TRBJ1-1; weak D call: TRBD1 (6 bases). V gave up 2 bases and J gave up 5 bases, with 12 bases separating them. This CDR3 contains 14 residues. CDR1 MNHEY and CDR2 SVGAGI come from the germline V gene. The DNA for the CDR3 is TGTGCCAGCAGTTACCTGGGGGCCGATACTGAAGCTTTCTTT. It specifies CASSYLGADTEAFF.

V usage is TRBV6-5 and J usage is TRBJ2-3, with D possibly matching TRBD2 (5 bases). V shed 6 bases and J shed 5 bases, with 15 bases lying between them. Per germline, CDR1 MNHEY and CDR2 SVGAGI. CDR3 length: 14 amino acids. The CDR3 here is CASRRDLRGDTQYF. CDR3 coding DNA: TGTGCCAGCAGGAGGGATCTCCGGGGAGATACGCAGTATTTT.

The gene calls are TRBV6-5 and TRBJ2-7; the D gene is possibly TRBD1 (6 bases). This CDR3 is built from 14 residues. The germline gives CDR1 MNHEY, CDR2 SVGAGI. Deletions cut 4 bases from V and 7 bases from J, with 17 bases between. The CDR3 DNA reads as TGTGCCAGCAGTTCCCCGACAGGTTCTGAGGAGCAGTACTTC. It specifies CASSSPTGSEEQYF.

The rearrangement links TRBV6-5 to TRBJ1-3; D gene ambiguous. The CDR3 totals 15 residues. The germline V gene has CDR1 MNHEY and CDR2 SVGAGI. The germline V and J ends were trimmed by 2 bases and 3 bases, with 11 bases remaining between them. CDR3 DNA sequence: TGTGCCAGCAGTTACGAGAACCGGGGTGGAAACACCATATATTTT. Amino acids: CASSYENRGGNTIYF.

This sequence joins TRBV30 and TRBJ2-1; D call uncertain. The CDR3 contains 14 residues. The V end lost 7 bases, the J end lost 0 bases, and 13 bases lay between the germline ends. Looked up from germline, CDR1 is GTSNPN and CDR2 is SVGIG (reference sequence). The CDR3 nucleotides read TGTGCCTCCAACGGAGTTAGCTCCTACAATGAGCAGTTCTTC. Translating it yields CASNGVSSYNEQFF.

The chain is built from TRBV27 and TRBJ2-1; 10 nucleotides line up with TRBD1. Looked up from germline, CDR1 is MNHEY and CDR2 is SMNVEV (reference sequence). The CDR3 covers 16 residues. V was clipped by 5 bases and J by 3 bases; unmatched bases: 7. CDR3 nucleotides: TGTGCCAGCAGTACAGACAGGGGGCAGTTCTACAATGAGCAGTTCTTC. Its protein product is CASSTDRGQFYNEQFF.

The chain joins TRBV7-9 to TRBJ2-3; 10 bases are a match to TRBD2. The germline CDR1 and CDR2 sequences are SEHNR and FQNEAQ (reference sequence). J was trimmed by 6 bases and V by 4 bases; bases with no gene match: 7. This CDR3 is built from 15 residues. CDR3 in amino acids: CASSSSGSALDTQYF. CDR3 DNA: TGTGCCAGCAGCTCTAGCGGGAGCGCACTGGATACGCAGTATTTT.